This TCR beta chain was recorded in a study of cytomegalovirus exposure and HLA in healthy donors. Researchers ran the PCR with 60 Vbeta and 13 Jbeta primers. Libraries were prepared by immunoSEQ multiplex PCR; TCRdb keeps only in-frame clonotypes and omits some of them. Of approximately 160,000 clones in the sample, roughly two thirds were seen once. CDR1 and CDR2 (germline): SGHTS, YDEGEE. This CDR3 spans 16 amino acids. The V and J ends lost 2 bases and 3 bases, in that order; junction bases with no gene match: 9. Sequencing was performed on PBMCs. This receptor was obtained from a woman between 18 and 29 years old in good health and CMV-seropositive. V gene TRBV5-8 combines with J gene TRBJ2-5; 8 nucleotides align to TRBD1. The CDR3 DNA reads TGTGCCAGCAGCTTTCCGGACAGGGAGAGCAAAGAGACCCAGTACTTC. It yields the protein CASSFPDRESKETQYF.